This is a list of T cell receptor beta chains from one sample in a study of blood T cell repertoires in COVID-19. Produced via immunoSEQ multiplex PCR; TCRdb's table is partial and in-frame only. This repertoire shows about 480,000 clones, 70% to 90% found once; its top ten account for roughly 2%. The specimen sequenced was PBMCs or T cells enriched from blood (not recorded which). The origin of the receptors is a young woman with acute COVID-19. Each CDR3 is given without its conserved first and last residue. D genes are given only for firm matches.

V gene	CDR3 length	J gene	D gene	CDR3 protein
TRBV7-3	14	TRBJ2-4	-	ASSQPLRRAKNIQY
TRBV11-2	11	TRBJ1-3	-	ASQQGTGNTIY
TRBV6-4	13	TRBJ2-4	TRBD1	ASSDSRTGKNIQY
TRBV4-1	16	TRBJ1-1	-	ASSQDNRVVLVNTEAF
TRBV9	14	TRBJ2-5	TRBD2	ASSKSGSPSQETQY
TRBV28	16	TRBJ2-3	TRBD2	ASSLSPGAGVRTDTQY
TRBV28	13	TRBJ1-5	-	ASSSADSSNQPQH
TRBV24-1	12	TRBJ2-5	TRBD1	ATSEAGGIGTQY
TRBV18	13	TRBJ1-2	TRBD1	ASSAGQGALYGYT
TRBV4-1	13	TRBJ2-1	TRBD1	ASSQAGQGYNEQF
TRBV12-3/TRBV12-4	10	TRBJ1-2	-	ASSPHTYGYT
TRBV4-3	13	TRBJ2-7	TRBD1	ASSQGTDRAYEQY
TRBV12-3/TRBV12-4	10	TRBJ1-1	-	ASSRRPPEAF
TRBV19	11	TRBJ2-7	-	ASSLGLTYEQY
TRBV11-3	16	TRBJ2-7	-	ASNLDSRYGYGFYEQY
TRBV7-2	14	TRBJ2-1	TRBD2	ASSLAGLAGNNEQF
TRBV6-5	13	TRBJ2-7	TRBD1	ASMWETGGQDEQY
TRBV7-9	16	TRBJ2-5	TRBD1	ASSLPPASTGIQETQY
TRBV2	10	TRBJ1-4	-	ASRPTGGKLF
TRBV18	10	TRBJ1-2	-	ASSGPNYGYT
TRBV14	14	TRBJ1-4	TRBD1	ASSAKWGQVGEKLF
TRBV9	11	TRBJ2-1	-	ASSVGRSGEQF
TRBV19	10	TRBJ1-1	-	ASSMRSYEAF
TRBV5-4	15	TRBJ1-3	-	ASSLVPGSYSGNTIY
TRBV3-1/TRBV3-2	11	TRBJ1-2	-	ASSQHAGIGYT
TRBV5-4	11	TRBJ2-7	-	ASSLAGTYEQY